This TCR beta chain was documented in a study of T-cell reconstitution after alpha-beta-depleted transplantation in children. Library preparation (for TCRbeta) was performed with unique molecular identifiers. TCRdb used MiXCR to reprocess the PCR reads, holding one entry per CDR3 protein. Here the sample spans approximately 240,000 distinct CDR3 sequences, approximately 9.5% being singletons. The CDR3 has 17 residues. In germline, CDR1 is SGHKS, CDR2 YYEKEE (reference sequence). After removal of 4 bases from V and 0 bases from J, the junction contained 10 bases not matched to a gene. This specimen was PBMCs from the stem cell graft donor, taken from the stem cell graft. The sequence derives from a human donor who donated a stem cell graft to a child with acute lymphoblastic leukemia. The V gene is TRBV5-5, the J gene TRBJ1-5; TRBD1 agrees at 7 bases. CDR3 sequence (DNA): TGTGCCAGCAGCCGGATAGGGGGCGGTTATAGCAATCAGCCCCAGCATTTT. It is translated as CASSRIGGGYSNQPQHF.